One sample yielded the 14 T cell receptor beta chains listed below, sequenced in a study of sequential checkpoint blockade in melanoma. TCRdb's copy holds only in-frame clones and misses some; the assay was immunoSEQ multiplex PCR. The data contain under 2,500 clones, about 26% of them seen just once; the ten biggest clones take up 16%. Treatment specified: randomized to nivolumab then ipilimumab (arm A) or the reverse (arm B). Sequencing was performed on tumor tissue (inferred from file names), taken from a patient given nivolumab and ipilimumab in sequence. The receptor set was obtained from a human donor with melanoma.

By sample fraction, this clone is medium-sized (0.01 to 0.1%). In nucleotides, the CDR3 is TGTGCCAGCAGCTTACAGGGGGGCGCGGGAAATGAGCAGTTCTTC. It yields the protein CASSLQGGAGNEQFF. The chain has TRBV11-3 and TRBJ2-1, with D possibly TRBD1 on 7 matching bases. In germline, CDR1 is SGHNT, CDR2 YENEEA. V lost 2 bases to trimming and J lost 7 bases, with 15 bases between them. CDR3 size: 15 residues.

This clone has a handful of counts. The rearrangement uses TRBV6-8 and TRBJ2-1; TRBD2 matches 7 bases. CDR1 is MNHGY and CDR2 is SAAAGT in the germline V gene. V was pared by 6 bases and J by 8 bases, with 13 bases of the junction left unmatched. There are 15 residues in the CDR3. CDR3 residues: CASSGEGASGHEQFF. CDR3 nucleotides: TGTGCCAGCAGCGGCGAAGGGGCTAGCGGTCATGAGCAGTTCTTC.

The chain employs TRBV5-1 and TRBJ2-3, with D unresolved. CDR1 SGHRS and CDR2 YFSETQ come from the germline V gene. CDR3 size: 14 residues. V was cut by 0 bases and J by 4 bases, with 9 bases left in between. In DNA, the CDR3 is TGCGCCAGCAGCTTGGCAAAACGGGCAGATACGCAGTATTTT. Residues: CASSLAKRADTQYF.

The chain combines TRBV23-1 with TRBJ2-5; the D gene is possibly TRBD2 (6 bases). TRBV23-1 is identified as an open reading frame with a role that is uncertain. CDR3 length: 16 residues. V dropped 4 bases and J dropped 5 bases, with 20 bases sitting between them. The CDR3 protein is CASSPRTGPAGETQYF. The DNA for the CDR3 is TGCGCCAGCAGTCCGCGTACAGGTCCCGCGGGGGAGACCCAGTACTTC.

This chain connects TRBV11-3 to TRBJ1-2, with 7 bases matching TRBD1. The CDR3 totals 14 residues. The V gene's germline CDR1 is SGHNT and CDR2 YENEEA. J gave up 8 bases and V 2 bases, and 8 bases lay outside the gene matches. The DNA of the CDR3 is TGTGCCAGCAGCTTATGGCAGGGGGTTGACGGCTACACCTTC. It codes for CASSLWQGVDGYTF.

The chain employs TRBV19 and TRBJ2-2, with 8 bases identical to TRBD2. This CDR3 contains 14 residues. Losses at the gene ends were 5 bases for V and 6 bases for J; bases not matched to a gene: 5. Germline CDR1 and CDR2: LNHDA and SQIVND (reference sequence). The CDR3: CASSDFSGAGELFF. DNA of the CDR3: TGTGCCAGTAGTGACTTTAGCGGGGCCGGGGAGCTGTTTTTT. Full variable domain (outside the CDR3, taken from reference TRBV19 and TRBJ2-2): DGGITQSPKYLFRKEGQNVTLSCEQNLNHDAMYWYRQDPGQGLRLIYYSQIVNDFQKGDIAEGYSVSREKKESFPLTVTSAQKNPTAFYLCASSDFSGAGELFFGEGSRLTVL.

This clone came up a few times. CDR3 coding DNA: TGTGCCAGCAGCCATACGGGGGTGGGGCAGCCCCAGCATTTT. This gives the protein CASSHTGVGQPQHF. The chain uses TRBV14 and TRBJ1-5; a weak D match, TRBD1 (5 bases). Germline CDR1 reads SGHDN; CDR2 reads FVKESK. The CDR3 consists of 14 residues. V lost 3 bases and J 7 bases, leaving 13 bases between the germline ends.

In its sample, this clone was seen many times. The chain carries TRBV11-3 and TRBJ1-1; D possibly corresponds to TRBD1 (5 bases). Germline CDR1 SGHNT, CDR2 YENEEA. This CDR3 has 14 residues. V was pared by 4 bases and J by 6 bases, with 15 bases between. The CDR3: CASSYWQGTAEAFF. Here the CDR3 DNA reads TGTGCCAGCAGCTACTGGCAGGGTACAGCTGAAGCTTTCTTT.

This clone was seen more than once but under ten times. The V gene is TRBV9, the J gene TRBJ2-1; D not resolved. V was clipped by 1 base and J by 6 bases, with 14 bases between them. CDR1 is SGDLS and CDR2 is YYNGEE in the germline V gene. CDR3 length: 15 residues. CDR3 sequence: CASSVLGFPSNEQFF. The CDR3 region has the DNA TGTGCCAGCAGCGTACTCGGTTTCCCCTCCAATGAGCAGTTCTTC.

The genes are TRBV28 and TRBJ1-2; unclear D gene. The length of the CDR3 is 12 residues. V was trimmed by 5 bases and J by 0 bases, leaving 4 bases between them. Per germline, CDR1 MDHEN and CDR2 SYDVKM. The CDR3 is CASSRPNYGYTF. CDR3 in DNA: TGTGCCAGCAGTCGTCCTAACTATGGCTACACCTTC.

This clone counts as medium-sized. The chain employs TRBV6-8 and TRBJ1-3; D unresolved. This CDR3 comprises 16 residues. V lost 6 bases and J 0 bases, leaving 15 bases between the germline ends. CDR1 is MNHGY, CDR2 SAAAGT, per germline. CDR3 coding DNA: TGTGCCAGCAGGGCCCAAGGCCAACCCTCTGGAAACACCATATATTTT. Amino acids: CASRAQGQPSGNTIYF.

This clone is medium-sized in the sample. This chain's CDR3 is CASSFGGGSTGGYTF. DNA of the CDR3: TGTGCCAGCAGCTTTGGAGGGGGCTCTACGGGAGGCTACACCTTC. This sequence joins TRBV11-3 and TRBJ1-2; 7 positions match TRBD1. This CDR3 contains 15 residues. J was trimmed by 8 bases and V by 3 bases; bases with no gene match: 12. Germline V CDR1 and CDR2: SGHNT, YENEEA.

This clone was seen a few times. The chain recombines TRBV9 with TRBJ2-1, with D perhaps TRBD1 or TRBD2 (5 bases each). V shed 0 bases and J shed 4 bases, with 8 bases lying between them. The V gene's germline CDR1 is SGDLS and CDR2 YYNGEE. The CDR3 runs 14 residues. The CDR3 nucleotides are TGTGCCAGCAGCGTAGGTGGGGGATACAATGAGCAGTTCTTC. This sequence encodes CASSVGGGYNEQFF.

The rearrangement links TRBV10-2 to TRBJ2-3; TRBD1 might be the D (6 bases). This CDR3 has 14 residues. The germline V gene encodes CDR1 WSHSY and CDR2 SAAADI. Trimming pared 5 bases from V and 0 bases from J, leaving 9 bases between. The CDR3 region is CASSLQGSTDTQYF. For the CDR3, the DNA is TGCGCCAGCAGTTTACAGGGAAGCACAGATACGCAGTATTTT.